This entry is about one TCR beta chain. The data stem from a study of type 1 and type 2 diabetes patients. The PCR template was genomic DNA. The TCR beta CDR3 region was amplified using 30 forward and 13 reverse primers. Each CDR3 protein is one row after TCRdb ran MiXCR on the multiplex PCR reads. Among under 300,000 distinct CDR3 sequences, roughly 48% were seen once, and the ten largest hold roughly 13%. The sequence derives from a young man with type 2 diabetes. The sample comprised peripheral blood mononuclear cells (PBMCs).

DNA of the CDR3: TGTGCCAGTAGTATCGGAGGGTCCCAACTAGGATACGAGCAGTACTTC. Amino acids: CASSIGGSQLGYEQYF. The gene calls are TRBV19 and TRBJ2-7; weak D call: TRBD2 (6 bases). There are 16 residues in the CDR3. CDR1 and CDR2 (germline): LNHDA, SQIVND (reference sequence). Trimming left V 3 bases short and J 4 bases short, with 19 bases between.